The present TCR beta chain was sequenced within a study of T cells in localized non-small cell lung cancer. The study, taken as a whole, reports: Appearing in adjacent lung were a median approximately 50 of the top 100 tumor clones. Uninvolved adjacent lung showed peak T cell clonality, exceeding tumor.

A note on this clone: Its target is unknown.

V gave up 3 bases and J gave up 6 bases, with 17 bases separating them. This CDR3 is 15 amino acids long. Germline lookup yields CDR1 SEHNR and CDR2 FQNEAQ (reference sequence). TCRdb's copy holds only in-frame clones and misses some; the assay was immunoSEQ multiplex PCR. The profile shows about 20,000 clones, about 89% of them singletons. This sequence originates from a man between 40 and 69 years old with stage II squamous cell lung carcinoma. The sample was PBMCs, taken before any cancer treatment. J is TRBJ1-2 and V is TRBV7-9, with TRBD1 as a possible D gene (5 bases). The CDR3 sequence: CASSFDGGGSHGYTF. In DNA form, the CDR3 reads TGTGCCAGCAGCTTCGATGGGGGGGGTAGCCATGGCTACACCTTC.